This T cell receptor (beta chain) was recovered during a study of technical replicates of blood from several donors. The germline V gene encodes CDR1 GTSNPN and CDR2 SVGIG (reference sequence). Trimming cost V 3 bases and J 5 bases, with 16 bases left between them. This CDR3 region has 14 residues. Generated by immunoSEQ multiplex PCR, the TCRdb table keeps only in-frame clones and is missing some. The table includes approximately 75,000 clones, around 97% detected once. The receptor comes from a human donor in good health. Sequenced input: T cells isolated from PBMCs. The rearrangement uses TRBV30 and TRBJ1-1; D is possibly TRBD1 (6 bases). CDR3 in DNA: TGTGCCTGGAGCCTGGGGGGGCTTCGGACTGAAGCTTTCTTT. Protein product: CAWSLGGLRTEAFF. The variable domain in full, with the rest retrieved from reference TRBV30 and TRBJ1-1, is SQTIHQWPATLVQPVGSPLSLECTVEGTSNPNLYWYRQAAGRGLQLLFYSVGIGQISSEVPQNLSASRPQDRQFILSSKKLLLSDSGFYLCAWSLGGLRTEAFFGQGTRLTVV.